The 13 T cell receptor beta chains reported below all come from one sample, sequenced in a study of blood T cell repertoires in COVID-19. Libraries were prepared by immunoSEQ multiplex PCR; TCRdb keeps only in-frame clonotypes and omits some of them. In the table there are about 42,000 clones, approximately 90% of which are singletons. The sample comprised peripheral blood. Receptors originate from a human donor in a cohort sampled during active COVID-19.

The chain joins TRBV2 to TRBJ2-5, with 8 positions matching TRBD1. Germline assignment: CDR1 SNHLY and CDR2 FYNNEI. The CDR3 is made up of 16 amino acids. V was clipped by 2 bases and J by 1 base; unmatched bases: 6. CDR3 DNA sequence: TGTGCCAGCAGTGAATCACAGGGGGTTCCCCAAGAGACCCAGTACTTC. Amino acid sequence: CASSESQGVPQETQYF.

Sample share makes this clone medium-sized (0.01 to 0.1%). The chain carries TRBV5-4 and TRBJ2-1; 9 positions match TRBD1. The CDR3 is made up of 14 amino acids. Germline V gives CDR1 SGHNT, CDR2 YYREEE (reference sequence). V shed 4 bases, J shed 5 bases, and the junction held 4 bases outside the gene matches. DNA of the CDR3: TGTGCCAGCAGCCAGCGGACAGGGGACAATGAGCAGTTCTTC. It translates to CASSQRTGDNEQFF.

The rearrangement joins TRBV7-9 to TRBJ2-3; 12 bases are a match to TRBD2. CDR1 SEHNR and CDR2 FQNEAQ come from the germline V gene (reference sequence). The J segment lost 6 bases and the V segment lost 5 bases, leaving 9 bases of the junction unmatched. CDR3 length: 16 amino acids. The DNA of the CDR3 is TGTGCCAGCAGCCTGACTAGCGGGAGTGGAGGGGATACGCAGTATTTT. Protein sequence: CASSLTSGSGGDTQYF.

The V and J genes are TRBV6-4 and TRBJ2-3; TRBD2 aligns across 9 bases. Germline V gene sequence: CDR1 MRHNA, CDR2 SNTAGT. V was clipped by 3 bases and J by 4 bases; unmatched bases: 2. This CDR3 spans 14 amino acids. The chain's CDR3 is CASSEAGGSDTQYF. DNA of the CDR3: TGTGCCAGCAGTGAGGCGGGGGGGTCAGATACGCAGTATTTT.

With regard to this clone: At one boundary the junction diverges from the germline segment, which might be a read error. The V gene is TRBV6-5, the J gene TRBJ1-1, with D uncertain. CDR1 and CDR2 from the germline V gene are MNHEY and SVGAGI. The CDR3 spans 15 residues. CDR3: CASSDSPLLNTEAFF. In DNA, the CDR3 is TGTGCCAGCAGTGACTCTCCCCTCTTGAACACTGAAGCTTTCTTT.

The chain is built from TRBV3-1 (or the pseudogene TRBV3-2) and TRBJ2-2; a weak D match, TRBD1 (6 bases). This CDR3 has 17 residues. Looked up from germline, CDR1 is LGHDT and CDR2 is YNNKEL (reference sequence). V was clipped by 4 bases and J by 7 bases, with 22 bases between them. The CDR3 loop is CASSPTMGRGFGGELFF. The CDR3, as DNA: TGTGCCAGCAGCCCCACTATGGGCAGGGGATTCGGCGGGGAGCTGTTTTTT.

The rearrangement uses TRBV5-4 and TRBJ1-2; TRBD1 might be the D (6 bases). V shed 0 bases and J shed 4 bases, with 7 bases lying between them. The CDR3 is made up of 13 amino acids. Germline-derived CDR1 and CDR2 are SGHNT and YYREEE (reference sequence). The CDR3 region is CASSLEQGYGYTF. The CDR3 DNA reads TGTGCCAGCAGCTTGGAACAGGGCTATGGCTACACCTTC.

The chain carries TRBV5-1 and TRBJ2-7; tentative D call: TRBD2 (5 bases). The CDR3 consists of 15 residues. Germline V gene lookup returns CDR1 SGHRS and CDR2 YFSETQ. Trimming took off 0 bases at V and 2 bases at J, with 12 bases between the two ends. CDR3 nucleotides: TGCGCCAGCAGCTTGGATAGGACTCGCGCCTACGAGCAGTACTTC. Protein: CASSLDRTRAYEQYF.

This chain joins TRBV5-5 and TRBJ1-5; no clear D. Germline loops: CDR1 SGHKS, CDR2 YYEKEE (reference sequence). The CDR3 sequence is 17 residues long. V dropped 3 bases and J dropped 0 bases, with 16 bases sitting between them. CDR3 sequence (DNA): TGTGCCAGCAGCTGGACTGTAGGCTTAGCTAGCAATCAGCCCCAGCATTTT. This sequence encodes CASSWTVGLASNQPQHF.

The chain links TRBV10-3 to TRBJ2-2, with 10 bases lining up with TRBD1. This CDR3 is 16 amino acids long. Per the germline V gene, CDR1 is ENHRY and CDR2 is SYGVKD. V gave up 7 bases and J gave up 2 bases; unmatched junction bases: 7. Here the CDR3 reads CAITSGTGDNTGELFF. DNA of the CDR3: TGTGCCATCACCTCCGGGACAGGGGATAACACCGGGGAGCTGTTTTTT.

This chain uses TRBV3-1 (or the pseudogene TRBV3-2) with TRBJ2-4, with 7 bases aligning to TRBD1. CDR1 and CDR2 (germline): LGHDT, YNNKEL (reference sequence). V was pared by 2 bases and J by 0 bases, with 4 bases of the junction left unmatched. This CDR3 region has 16 residues. CDR3 sequence reads: CASSQRGQVAKNIQYF. The CDR3 DNA follows: TGTGCCAGCAGCCAACGAGGACAGGTAGCCAAAAACATTCAGTACTTC.

Points on this clone: The junction departs from germline at one end; a sequencing error may be responsible. This chain links TRBV4-3 with TRBJ2-3; a weak D match, TRBD2 (6 bases). The CDR3 loop spans 13 amino acids. CDR1 is LGHNA, CDR2 YSLEER, per germline. Here the CDR3 DNA reads TGCGCCAGCAGCCTCGACGGGGACTCCAGGGTGGATTTT. This translates into CASSLDGDSRVDF.

This clone was recorded only once. This chain uses TRBV4-3 with TRBJ1-3; D remains ambiguous. The germline CDR1 and CDR2 sequences are LGHNA and YSLEER. Trimming took 2 bases from V and 0 from J, leaving 14 bases between them. The CDR3 has 17 residues. The CDR3 DNA reads TGCGCCAGCAGCCAATTCATCCTCGGGGACTCTGGAAACACCATATATTTT. As protein: CASSQFILGDSGNTIYF.